Listed below are T cell receptor beta chains from one sample, sequenced in a study of T cells in Graves' hyperthyroidism and ophthalmopathy. TCRdb reprocessed the multiplex PCR reads with MiXCR, giving one entry per CDR3 protein. The data show almost 600,000 distinct CDR3 sequences, about 14% seen once. The sample consisted of blood. All receptors derive from a woman in her twenties or thirties with Graves' hyperthyroidism that later progressed to Graves' ophthalmopathy. Each CDR3 is given with its conserved first and last residue. Each record gives: clone size, J gene, D gene, V gene, CDR3 protein, CDR3 DNA. A D gene is named only where the DNA matches it firmly. Clone size is stated in some rows and not others, as once, few, many or a class when expanded.

size: NA
J: TRBJ1-4
D: NA
V: TRBV6-5
CDR3: CASSLDPEKLFF
DNA: TGTGCCAGCAGTTTAGACCCAGAAAAACTGTTTTTT

size: many
J: TRBJ2-7
D: NA
V: TRBV28
CDR3: CASTGHRQSYEQYF
DNA: TGTGCCAGCACGGGTCATAGGCAGAGCTACGAGCAGTACTTC

size: many
J: TRBJ2-3
D: TRBD2
V: TRBV24-1
CDR3: CATSDLRLADGTDTQYF
DNA: TGTGCCACCAGTGATTTGCGACTAGCGGATGGCACAGATACGCAGTATTTT

size: many
J: TRBJ2-1
D: TRBD2
V: TRBV12-3/TRBV12-4
CDR3: CASSATTSGRTNEQFF
DNA: TGTGCCAGCAGTGCTACGACTAGCGGGAGGACCAATGAGCAGTTCTTC

size: many
J: TRBJ2-6
D: NA
V: TRBV20-1
CDR3: CSAQKTGRSGANVLTF
DNA: TGCAGTGCCCAGAAGACGGGGCGCTCTGGGGCCAACGTCCTGACTTTC

size: few
J: TRBJ2-5
D: NA
V: TRBV6-1
CDR3: CASSHGTQREETQYF
DNA: TGTGCCAGCAGTCACGGCACCCAGAGGGAAGAGACCCAGTACTTC

size: many
J: TRBJ1-1
D: NA
V: TRBV11-3
CDR3: CASSPRQQGTRGTEAFF
DNA: TGTGCCAGCAGCCCGAGACAACAGGGCACGAGAGGTACTGAAGCTTTCTTT

size: NA
J: TRBJ1-1
D: NA
V: TRBV19
CDR3: CASREGGLAEAFF
DNA: TGTGCCAGTAGAGAGGGGGGGTTGGCTGAAGCTTTCTTT

size: NA
J: TRBJ2-7
D: NA
V: TRBV6-2/TRBV6-3
CDR3: CASSWETGAYEQYF
DNA: TGTGCCAGCAGTTGGGAGACAGGTGCCTACGAGCAGTACTTC

size: NA
J: TRBJ1-4
D: NA
V: TRBV6-1
CDR3: CASSHPTDQLEKLFF
DNA: TGTGCCAGCAGCCACCCGACGGACCAGCTTGAAAAACTGTTTTTT

size: NA
J: TRBJ2-2
D: NA
V: TRBV5-1
CDR3: CASSLGGIGAGELFF
DNA: TGCGCCAGCAGCTTGGGCGGGATAGGCGCCGGGGAGCTGTTTTTT

size: many
J: TRBJ2-7
D: NA
V: TRBV4-2
CDR3: CASSQDRQVSYEQYF
DNA: TGTGCCAGCAGCCAAGACAGGCAAGTGTCCTACGAGCAGTACTTC

size: many
J: TRBJ1-2
D: TRBD1
V: TRBV12-3/TRBV12-4
CDR3: CASSPTGGAFGYTF
DNA: TGTGCCAGCAGTCCAACAGGGGGCGCGTTTGGCTACACCTTC

size: many
J: TRBJ2-3
D: NA
V: TRBV12-3/TRBV12-4
CDR3: CASSFGQIDTQYF
DNA: TGTGCCAGCAGTTTCGGACAGATCGATACGCAGTATTTT

size: many
J: TRBJ1-3
D: NA
V: TRBV27
CDR3: CASSLSWGSGNTIYF
DNA: TGTGCCAGCAGTTTATCGTGGGGCTCTGGAAACACCATATATTTT

size: few
J: TRBJ2-7
D: NA
V: TRBV7-9
CDR3: CASSKTEYGGEQYF
DNA: TGTGCCAGCAGCAAGACGGAATATGGCGGCGAGCAGTACTTC

size: many
J: TRBJ2-3
D: NA
V: TRBV6-2/TRBV6-3
CDR3: CASMAASTDTQYF
DNA: TGTGCCAGCATGGCCGCTAGCACAGATACGCAGTATTTT

size: few
J: TRBJ2-4
D: NA
V: TRBV28
CDR3: CASSPDTHIQYF
DNA: TGTGCCAGCAGTCCCGATACCCACATTCAGTACTTC

size: few
J: TRBJ2-2
D: TRBD2
V: TRBV5-4
CDR3: CASSLGGRAGAGELFF
DNA: TGTGCCAGCAGCTTGGGGGGGAGGGCCGGCGCCGGGGAGCTGTTTTTT

size: many
J: TRBJ1-5
D: NA
V: TRBV6-1
CDR3: CASSEALPGINQPQHF
DNA: TGTGCCAGCAGTGAAGCGCTACCAGGGATCAATCAGCCCCAGCATTTT

size: many
J: TRBJ2-7
D: NA
V: TRBV6-1
CDR3: CASSPGTFRSEQYF
DNA: TGTGCCAGCAGTCCCGGGACCTTCCGGAGCGAGCAGTACTTC

size: many
J: TRBJ1-1
D: TRBD1
V: TRBV5-1
CDR3: CASSLQGANTEAFF
DNA: TGCGCCAGCAGCTTACAGGGGGCGAACACTGAAGCTTTCTTT

size: many
J: TRBJ2-1
D: TRBD2
V: TRBV5-1
CDR3: CASGQGTSSANEQFF
DNA: TGCGCCAGCGGCCAGGGGACTAGCTCGGCCAATGAGCAGTTCTTC

size: many
J: TRBJ2-1
D: TRBD2
V: TRBV7-9
CDR3: CASRSGGGLTEQFF
DNA: TGTGCCAGCAGGAGCGGGGGGGGTCTCACTGAGCAGTTCTTC

size: many
J: TRBJ1-2
D: NA
V: TRBV29-1
CDR3: CSVEGQPTYGYTF
DNA: TGCAGCGTTGAAGGACAGCCGACCTATGGCTACACCTTC

size: many
J: TRBJ2-1
D: NA
V: TRBV29-1
CDR3: CSVPLGVEQFF
DNA: TGCAGCGTTCCCCTCGGGGTAGAGCAGTTCTTC

size: many
J: TRBJ2-3
D: NA
V: TRBV7-9
CDR3: CASSLGQVPDTQYF
DNA: TGTGCCAGCAGCTTAGGACAGGTACCAGATACGCAGTATTTT

size: many
J: TRBJ1-3
D: NA
V: TRBV6-1
CDR3: CASRTGPSGNTIYF
DNA: TGTGCCAGCAGAACAGGGCCCTCTGGAAACACCATATATTTT

size: NA
J: TRBJ1-6
D: TRBD1
V: TRBV5-1
CDR3: CASSPRGQGTPLHF
DNA: TGCGCCAGCAGCCCACGGGGACAGGGAACCCCCCTCCACTTT

size: many
J: TRBJ2-2
D: TRBD2
V: TRBV3-1
CDR3: CASSQALAATGELFF
DNA: TGTGCCAGCAGCCAGGCACTAGCGGCCACCGGGGAGCTGTTTTTT

size: many
J: TRBJ2-1
D: NA
V: TRBV6-5
CDR3: CASSYSIGWNNEQFF
DNA: TGTGCCAGCAGTTACTCGATTGGATGGAACAATGAGCAGTTCTTC

size: many
J: TRBJ2-3
D: NA
V: TRBV12-3/TRBV12-4
CDR3: CASGISGGRGDTQYF
DNA: TGTGCCAGCGGGATCTCCGGGGGTCGAGGAGATACGCAGTATTTT

size: many
J: TRBJ2-4
D: NA
V: TRBV19
CDR3: CASMDLAKNIQYF
DNA: TGTGCCAGTATGGATCTAGCCAAAAACATTCAGTACTTC

size: many
J: TRBJ1-1
D: TRBD1
V: TRBV12-3/TRBV12-4
CDR3: CASSATGGRKAEAFF
DNA: TGTGCCAGCAGTGCAACAGGGGGCAGGAAGGCTGAAGCTTTCTTT

size: many
J: TRBJ2-7
D: TRBD2
V: TRBV18
CDR3: CASSPRLAETSAYEQYF
DNA: TGTGCCAGCTCACCACGACTAGCGGAGACAAGCGCCTACGAGCAGTACTTC

size: NA
J: TRBJ2-2
D: TRBD1
V: TRBV7-3
CDR3: CASSPTIQGANPGELFF
DNA: TGTGCCAGCAGCCCCACAATACAGGGGGCGAATCCCGGGGAGCTGTTTTTT

size: many
J: TRBJ2-1
D: NA
V: TRBV12-3/TRBV12-4
CDR3: CASSLIDSSYNEQFF
DNA: TGTGCCAGCAGTTTAATCGACAGCTCCTACAATGAGCAGTTCTTC

size: many
J: TRBJ2-5
D: NA
V: TRBV9
CDR3: CASSETGRQETQYF
DNA: TGTGCCAGCAGCGAGACAGGGAGGCAAGAGACCCAGTACTTC

size: many
J: TRBJ2-5
D: NA
V: TRBV24-1
CDR3: CATSQGTLSTETQYF
DNA: TGTGCCACCAGCCAAGGGACGTTGAGTACAGAGACCCAGTACTTC

size: NA
J: TRBJ2-2
D: NA
V: TRBV19
CDR3: CASTSAGSGTNTGEPFF
DNA: TGTGCCAGTACCTCAGCGGGCAGCGGCACGAACACCGGGGAGCCGTTTTTT

size: NA
J: TRBJ2-3
D: TRBD2
V: TRBV12-3/TRBV12-4
CDR3: CASSLWASGTTDTQYF
DNA: TGTGCCAGCAGCCTATGGGCTAGCGGGACCACAGATACGCAGTATTTT

size: few
J: TRBJ2-6
D: NA
V: TRBV19
CDR3: CACSRDPFTDFSGANVLTF
DNA: TGTGCCTGTAGTAGAGATCCCTTCACAGACTTCTCTGGGGCCAACGTCCTGACTTTC

size: few
J: TRBJ2-5
D: NA
V: TRBV7-2
CDR3: CASSSAGTQYF
DNA: TGTGCCAGCAGCTCCGCGGGGACCCAGTACTTC

size: many
J: TRBJ2-2
D: NA
V: TRBV6-5
CDR3: CASSYSRANTGELFF
DNA: TGTGCCAGCAGTTACTCGAGAGCGAACACCGGGGAGCTGTTTTTT

size: NA
J: TRBJ2-7
D: TRBD1
V: TRBV19
CDR3: CASSILGQGMLEQYF
DNA: TGTGCCAGTAGTATCCTGGGACAGGGGATGTTGGAGCAGTACTTC

size: many
J: TRBJ2-5
D: NA
V: TRBV12-5
CDR3: CASGLVMQGGTQYF
DNA: TGTGCTAGTGGTTTGGTAATGCAGGGGGGGACCCAGTACTTC

size: NA
J: TRBJ2-2
D: NA
V: TRBV12-5
CDR3: CASGLSGDRLF
DNA: TGTGCTAGTGGTTTGTCCGGGGACCGGCTTTTT

size: NA
J: TRBJ1-2
D: NA
V: TRBV30
CDR3: CAWSKMGGGGYTF
DNA: TGTGCCTGGAGTAAGATGGGCGGCGGTGGCTACACCTTC

size: few
J: TRBJ1-1
D: NA
V: TRBV4-1
CDR3: CASSQWRSDTEAFF
DNA: TGCGCCAGCAGCCAATGGAGGAGCGATACTGAAGCTTTCTTT

size: NA
J: TRBJ2-7
D: NA
V: TRBV7-9
CDR3: CASTQQGYEQYF
DNA: TGTGCCAGCACCCAACAGGGTTACGAGCAGTACTTC

size: NA
J: TRBJ2-1
D: NA
V: TRBV6-5
CDR3: CASSYSTGFRGEQFF
DNA: TGTGCCAGCAGTTACTCGACGGGGTTCAGGGGTGAGCAGTTCTTC

size: few
J: TRBJ2-4
D: TRBD1
V: TRBV30
CDR3: CAWSPGQGNIQYF
DNA: TGTGCCTGGAGTCCGGGACAGGGAAACATTCAGTACTTC